This T cell receptor beta chain was documented in a study of T cells in Graves' hyperthyroidism and ophthalmopathy. Exclusion of a patient resulted from uncontrolled infection, other autoimmune disease, pregnancy or lactation. Amplification of TCR beta CDR3 regions used RNA as the template. First-round RT-PCR with HTBI primers amplified the TCR CDR3 region. TCRdb re-called the multiplex PCR reads with MiXCR, one entry per CDR3 protein. The profile shows 350,000 or so distinct CDR3 sequences, around 20% of them singletons. The CDR3 covers 15 residues. Trimming removed 4 bases from V and 0 bases from J, with 10 bases in between. The germline V gene encodes CDR1 SGHDN and CDR2 FVKESK.

The sample was blood. The J gene is TRBJ1-3, the V gene TRBV14; tentatively, D is TRBD1 (5 bases). The sequence came from a woman aged 45-60 years with Graves' hyperthyroidism. The CDR3 sequence is CASSPGTDSGNTIYF. The DNA of the CDR3 is TGTGCCAGCAGCCCCGGGACGGACTCTGGAAACACCATATATTTT.